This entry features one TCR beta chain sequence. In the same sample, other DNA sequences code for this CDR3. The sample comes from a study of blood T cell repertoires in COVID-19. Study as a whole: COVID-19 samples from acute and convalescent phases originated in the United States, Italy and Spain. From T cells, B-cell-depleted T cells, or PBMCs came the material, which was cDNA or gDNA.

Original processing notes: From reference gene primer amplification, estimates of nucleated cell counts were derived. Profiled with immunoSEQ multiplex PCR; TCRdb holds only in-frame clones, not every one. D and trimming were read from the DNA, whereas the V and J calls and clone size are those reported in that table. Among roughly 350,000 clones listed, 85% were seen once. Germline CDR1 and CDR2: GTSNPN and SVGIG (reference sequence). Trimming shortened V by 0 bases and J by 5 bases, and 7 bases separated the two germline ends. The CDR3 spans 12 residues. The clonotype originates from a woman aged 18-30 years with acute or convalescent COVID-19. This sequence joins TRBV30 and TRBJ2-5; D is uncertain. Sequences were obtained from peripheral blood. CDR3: CAWSVSGETQYF. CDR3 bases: TGTGCCTGGAGTGTATCTGGCGAGACCCAGTACTTC.